The T cell receptor beta chain under discussion was sequenced for a study of T-cell memory formation after mild COVID-19. Study-level background: The study found TCR clusters largely donor specific.

Researchers used 5'RACE with constant-segment primers to make TCR alpha and TCR beta cDNA libraries that carry sample barcodes and UMIs. Via MiXCR, TCRdb re-called the 5' RACE reads, giving one row per CDR3 protein. The sample lists more than 300,000 distinct CDR3 sequences, 20% seen once, with about 21% in the top ten. Deletions cut 0 bases from V and 5 bases from J, with 13 bases between. CDR3 length equals 15 residues. Germline CDR1 and CDR2: MGHRA and YSYEKL. Broader study findings: The study detected some responding clones in pre-infection memory, suggesting cross-reactive memory joined.

This clonotype was recorded at least ten times. Its target is not known. The chain uses TRBV4-1 and TRBJ2-5; no clear D. This clonotype was obtained from a man aged 18 to 35 who had mild COVID-19 (a few samples of this study predate the infection). Cell type and time point are not known. Sequencing used PBMCs or a T cell subset sorted from them (not recorded which). The DNA of the CDR3 is TGCGCCAGCAGCCAAGATTACGACCAGTCGGAGACCCAGTACTTC. The encoded protein is CASSQDYDQSETQYF.